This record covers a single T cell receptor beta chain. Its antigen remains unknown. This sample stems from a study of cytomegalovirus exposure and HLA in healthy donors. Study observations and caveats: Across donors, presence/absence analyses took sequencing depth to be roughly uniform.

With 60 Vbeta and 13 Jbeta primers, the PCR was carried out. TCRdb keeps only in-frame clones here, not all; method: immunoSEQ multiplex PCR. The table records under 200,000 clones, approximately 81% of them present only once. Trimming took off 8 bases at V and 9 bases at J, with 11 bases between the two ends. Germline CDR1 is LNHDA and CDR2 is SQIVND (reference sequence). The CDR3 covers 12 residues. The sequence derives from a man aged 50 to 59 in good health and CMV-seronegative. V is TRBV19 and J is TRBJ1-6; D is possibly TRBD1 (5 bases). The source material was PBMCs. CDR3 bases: TGTGCCAGTGGGGGGTGGGGTTCACCCCTCCACTTT. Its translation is CASGGWGSPLHF.